This entry concerns a single T cell receptor (beta chain). This entry comes from a study of blood T cells in healthy people across ages. Then a second PCR, running roughly 7 to 11 cycles, was carried out with a sample-barcoded 5' primer and a J-beta primer mix. Each cDNA molecule carried a tag from a template-switch adaptor that contained 12 random nucleotides. TCRdb itself ran the 5' RACE reads through MiXCR, one entry per CDR3 protein. Of 800,000 or so distinct CDR3 sequences listed, about 45% are singletons. CDR1 DFQATT and CDR2 SNEGSKA come from the germline V gene (reference sequence). The CDR3 extends over 15 amino acids. Between the trimmed V and J ends, which lost 2 bases and 0 bases, there was a span of 11 bases. Peripheral blood samples of approximately 10 milliliters were drawn from each donor.

The sequence came from an elderly man in good health. The source material was blood. The chain links TRBV20-1 to TRBJ1-5; D not certain. CDR3 DNA: TGCAGTGCTAGAACCAACATTAATAGCAATCAGCCCCAGCATTTT. Its protein is CSARTNINSNQPQHF.